These 9 T cell receptor beta chains were all obtained from the same sample, sequenced in a study of blood T cell repertoires in COVID-19. Only in-frame clones appear in the TCRdb table, and some are missing; sequencing was by immunoSEQ multiplex PCR. The sample has roughly 700,000 clones, about 90% seen once. Sequencing was performed on peripheral blood. The receptors here all came from a woman aged 18-30 years with acute or convalescent COVID-19.

The V and J genes are TRBV6-5 and TRBJ1-4, with TRBD1 identical over 8 bases. Germline loops: CDR1 MNHEY, CDR2 SVGAGI. V lost 4 bases and J lost 8; bases outside the gene matches: 6. This CDR3 comprises 14 residues. In nucleotides, the CDR3 is TGTGCCAGCAGTTCGGGACAGGCCGGCGAAAAACTGTTTTTT. Its translation is CASSSGQAGEKLFF.

The chain uses TRBV11-1 and TRBJ2-1, with D maybe TRBD1 (7 bases). The germline gives CDR1 SGHAT, CDR2 FQDESV (reference sequence). V dropped 6 bases and J dropped 0 bases, with 9 bases sitting between them. This CDR3 spans 14 amino acids. In DNA form, the CDR3 reads TGTGCCAGCAGGCGGGACAGCTCCTACAATGAGCAGTTCTTC. Its translation: CASRRDSSYNEQFF.

Only one count was recorded for this clone. V is TRBV5-1 and J is TRBJ1-3, with a tentative D call TRBD1 (5 bases). Deletions cut 4 bases from V and 0 bases from J, with 8 bases between. Germline assignment: CDR1 SGHRS and CDR2 YFSETQ. The CDR3 contains 14 residues. The CDR3 nucleotides are TGCGCCAGCAGCGCGGACACCTCTGGAAACACCATATATTTT. Amino acids: CASSADTSGNTIYF.

The CDR3 protein is CSASGGLYGYTF. Written as DNA, the CDR3 is TGCAGTGCTAGTGGGGGACTCTATGGCTACACCTTC. This chain joins TRBV20-1 and TRBJ1-2; a weak D match, TRBD1 (5 bases). V was cut by 3 bases and J by 4 bases, with 9 bases left in between. From germline, CDR1 is DFQATT and CDR2 SNEGSKA (reference sequence). CDR3 length equals 12 residues.

The CDR3 DNA reads TGTGCCAGTACGGGGGATTACACCGGGGAGCTGTTTTTT. This sequence encodes CASTGDYTGELFF. The chain couples TRBV6-5 to TRBJ2-2; tentative D call: TRBD2 (6 bases). CDR3 length: 13 amino acids. V lost 9 bases, J lost 3 bases, and 11 bases lay in between. Germline V gene lookup returns CDR1 MNHEY and CDR2 SVGAGI.

J is TRBJ2-7 and V is TRBV24-1, with TRBD1 identical over 7 bases. Per the germline V gene, CDR1 is KGHDR and CDR2 is SFDVKD. V lost 6 bases and J lost 2; bases outside the gene matches: 3. The length of the CDR3 is 13 residues. The CDR3 DNA follows: TGTGCCACCAGTTCGGACAGGACCTACGAGCAGTACTTC. Its translation: CATSSDRTYEQYF.

The chain recombines TRBV29-1 with TRBJ1-2; no firm D call. Per germline, CDR1 SQVTM and CDR2 ANQGSEA. V was cut by 4 bases and J by 0 bases, with 9 bases left in between. The CDR3 totals 13 residues. CDR3 region: CSVVGQSNYGYTF. The CDR3 region has the DNA TGCAGCGTTGTTGGGCAGTCTAACTATGGCTACACCTTC. Full variable domain (outside the CDR3, taken from reference TRBV29-1 and TRBJ1-2): SAVISQKPSRDICQRGTSLTIQCQVDSQVTMMFWYRQQPGQSLTLIATANQGSEATYESGFVIDKFPISRPNLTFSTLTVSNMSPEDSSIYLCSVVGQSNYGYTFGSGTRLTVV.

The chain employs TRBV3-1 (or the pseudogene TRBV3-2) and TRBJ1-2; no reliable D call. Germline V CDR1 and CDR2: LGHDT, YNNKEL (reference sequence). Trimming stripped 1 base from V and 7 bases from J, with 13 bases between. There are 14 residues in the CDR3. The DNA of the CDR3 is TGTGCCAGCAGCCAAGTAGGGCGGGGTAGTGGCTACACCTTC. Its protein product is CASSQVGRGSGYTF.

The V and J genes are TRBV2 and TRBJ2-5, with 8 bases that match TRBD2. Trimming cost V 7 bases and J 4 bases; bases outside gene matches: 8. Germline-derived CDR1 and CDR2 are SNHLY and FYNNEI. This CDR3 has 14 residues. The DNA for the CDR3 is TGTGCCAGCACTACCATAGCGGGGACAGAGACCCAGTACTTC. Translation: CASTTIAGTETQYF.